This TCR beta chain stems from a study of blood T cells in healthy people across ages. The study, taken as a whole, reports: With age, beta diversity per million T cells declined roughly linearly, significantly by over 35.

This clonotype showed up many times. Its antigen is unidentified. Germline assignment: CDR1 SQVTM and CDR2 ANQGSEA. Trimming cost V 4 bases and J 5 bases, with 12 bases left between them. This CDR3 has 12 amino acids. Combining a sample-barcoded 5' primer with a J-beta primer mix, a second PCR ran for roughly 6 to 11 cycles. MiXCR, applied by TCRdb to the 5' RACE reads, yields one record per CDR3 protein. The sample lists hundreds of thousands of distinct CDR3 sequences, about 43% occurring once. Roughly 10 milliliters of peripheral blood were drawn from each donor into EDTA-treated tubes. The chain joins TRBV29-1 to TRBJ2-7, with D perhaps matching TRBD2 (5 bases). This receptor was taken from an elderly man in good health. The material sequenced was blood. CDR3 in amino acids: CSVGRYGDEQYF. The DNA for the CDR3 is TGCAGCGTTGGAAGGTACGGGGACGAGCAGTACTTC.